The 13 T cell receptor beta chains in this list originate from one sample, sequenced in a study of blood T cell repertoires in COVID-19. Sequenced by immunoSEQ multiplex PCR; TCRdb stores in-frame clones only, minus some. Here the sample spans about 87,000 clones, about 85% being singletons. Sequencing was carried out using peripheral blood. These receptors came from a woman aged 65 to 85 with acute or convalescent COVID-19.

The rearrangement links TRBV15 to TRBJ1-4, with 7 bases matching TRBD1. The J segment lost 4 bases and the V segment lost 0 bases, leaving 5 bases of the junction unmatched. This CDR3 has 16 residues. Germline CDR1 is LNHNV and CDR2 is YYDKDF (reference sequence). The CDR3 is CATSRDRGQINEKLFF. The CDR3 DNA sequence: TGTGCCACCAGCAGAGATCGGGGACAGATTAATGAAAAACTGTTTTTT. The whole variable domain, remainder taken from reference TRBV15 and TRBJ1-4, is DAMVIQNPRYQVTQFGKPVTLSCSQTLNHNVMYWYQQKSSQAPKLLFHYYDKDFNNEADTPDNFQSRRPNTSFCFLDIRSPGLGDTAMYLCATSRDRGQINEKLFFGSGTQLSVL.

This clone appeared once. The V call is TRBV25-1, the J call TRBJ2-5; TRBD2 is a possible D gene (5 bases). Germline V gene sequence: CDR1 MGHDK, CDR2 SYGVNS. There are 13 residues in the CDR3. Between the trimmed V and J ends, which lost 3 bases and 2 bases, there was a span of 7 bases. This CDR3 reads CASSEGRQETQYF. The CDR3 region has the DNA TGTGCCAGCAGTGAGGGGAGACAAGAGACCCAGTACTTC.

This chain's CDR3 is CASSLVGDPRVGDTQYF. In DNA, the CDR3 is TGTGCCAGCAGCTTGGTTGGAGATCCGCGGGTGGGAGATACGCAGTATTTT. The J gene is TRBJ2-3, the V gene TRBV7-3, with D perhaps TRBD2 (5 bases). The V gene's germline CDR1 is SGHTA and CDR2 FQGTGA. The CDR3 contains 17 residues. The V end lost 3 bases, the J end lost 5 bases, and 21 bases lay between the germline ends.

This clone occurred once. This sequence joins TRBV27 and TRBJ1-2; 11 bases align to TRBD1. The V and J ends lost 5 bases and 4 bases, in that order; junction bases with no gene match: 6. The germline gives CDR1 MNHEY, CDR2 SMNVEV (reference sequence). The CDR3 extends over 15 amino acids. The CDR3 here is CASSTRTGGTYGYTF. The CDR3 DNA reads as TGTGCCAGCAGTACCCGGACAGGGGGCACCTATGGCTACACCTTC.

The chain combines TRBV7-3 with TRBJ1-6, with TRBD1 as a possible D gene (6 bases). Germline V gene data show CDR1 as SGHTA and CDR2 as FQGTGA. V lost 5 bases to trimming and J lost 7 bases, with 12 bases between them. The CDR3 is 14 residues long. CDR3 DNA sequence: TGTGCCAGCAGCAAGGGACAACCCAATTCACCCCTCCACTTT. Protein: CASSKGQPNSPLHF.

CDR3 sequence (DNA): TGTGCCAGCAGTTCGGGACAGATCCTAAGCTACGAGCAGTACTTC. It is translated as CASSSGQILSYEQYF. The J gene is TRBJ2-7, the V gene TRBV28; 7 nucleotides line up with TRBD1. Unmatched junction bases numbered 9, after V lost 4 bases and J lost 3 bases. CDR1 is MDHEN, CDR2 SYDVKM, per germline. The CDR3 loop spans 15 amino acids.

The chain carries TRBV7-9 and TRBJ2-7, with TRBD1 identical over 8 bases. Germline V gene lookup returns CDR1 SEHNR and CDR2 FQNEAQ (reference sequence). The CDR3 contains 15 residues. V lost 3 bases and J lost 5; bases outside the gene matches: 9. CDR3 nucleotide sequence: TGTGCCAGCAGCTTCAGACAGGGGAGTTGGGACGAGCAGTACTTC. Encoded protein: CASSFRQGSWDEQYF.

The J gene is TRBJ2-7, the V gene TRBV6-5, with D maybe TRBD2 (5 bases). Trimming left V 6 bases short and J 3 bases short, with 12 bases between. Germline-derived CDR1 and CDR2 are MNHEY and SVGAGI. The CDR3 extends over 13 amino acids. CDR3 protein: CASSPLEGYEQYF. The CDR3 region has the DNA TGTGCCAGCAGCCCCCTCGAGGGCTACGAGCAGTACTTC.

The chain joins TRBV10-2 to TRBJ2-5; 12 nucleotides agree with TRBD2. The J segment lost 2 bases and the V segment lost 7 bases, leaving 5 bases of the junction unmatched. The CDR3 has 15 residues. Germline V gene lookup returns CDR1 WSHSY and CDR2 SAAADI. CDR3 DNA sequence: TGCGCCAGCAAACGGACTAGCGGGGCACAAGAGACCCAGTACTTC. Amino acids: CASKRTSGAQETQYF.

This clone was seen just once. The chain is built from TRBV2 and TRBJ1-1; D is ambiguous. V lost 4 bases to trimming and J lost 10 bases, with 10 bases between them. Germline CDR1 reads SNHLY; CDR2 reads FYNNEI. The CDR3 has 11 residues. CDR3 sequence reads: CASSAFEGAFF. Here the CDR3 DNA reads TGTGCCAGCAGTGCGTTCGAGGGAGCTTTCTTT.

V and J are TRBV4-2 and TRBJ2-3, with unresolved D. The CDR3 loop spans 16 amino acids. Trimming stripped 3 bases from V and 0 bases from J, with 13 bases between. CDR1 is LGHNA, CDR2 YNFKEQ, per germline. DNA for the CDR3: TGTGCCAGCAGCCAGACCGAACAGATGAGCACAGATACGCAGTATTTT. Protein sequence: CASSQTEQMSTDTQYF.

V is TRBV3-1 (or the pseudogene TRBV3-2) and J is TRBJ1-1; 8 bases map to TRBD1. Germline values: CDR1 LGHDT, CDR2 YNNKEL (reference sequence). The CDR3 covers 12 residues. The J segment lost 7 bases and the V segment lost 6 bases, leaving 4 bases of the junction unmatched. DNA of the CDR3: TGTGCCAGCAGTTTTGGACAGGGTGAAGCTTTCTTT. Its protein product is CASSFGQGEAFF.

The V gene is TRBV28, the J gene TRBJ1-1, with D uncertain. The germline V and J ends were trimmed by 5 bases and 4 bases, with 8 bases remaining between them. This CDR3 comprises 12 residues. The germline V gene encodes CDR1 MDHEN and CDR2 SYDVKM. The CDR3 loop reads CASSVLPTEAFF. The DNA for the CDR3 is TGTGCCAGCAGTGTCCTTCCCACTGAAGCTTTCTTT.